A single sample gave rise to the 5 T cell receptor beta chains below, sequenced in a study of cytomegalovirus exposure and HLA in healthy donors. In the PCR, 60 Vbeta and 13 Jbeta primers were used. Using immunoSEQ multiplex PCR, the repertoire was profiled, and TCRdb retains in-frame clones only, with some absent. The sample has 240,000 or so clones; around 80% are singletons. Source material: PBMCs. Receptor source: a woman aged 60-75 years in good health and CMV-seropositive.

The chain couples TRBV7-6 to TRBJ2-1; 7 bases fit TRBD2. V lost 5 bases to trimming and J lost 5 bases; unmatched junction nucleotides: 9. CDR3 length: 15 amino acids. The V gene's germline CDR1 is SGHVS and CDR2 FNYEAQ. The CDR3 loop is CASSRVERGHNEQFF. The CDR3 region has the DNA TGTGCCAGCAGCCGTGTGGAGCGGGGACACAATGAGCAGTTCTTC.

The rearrangement joins TRBV28 to TRBJ1-2; TRBD1 is a possible D gene (6 bases). The germline V and J ends were trimmed by 6 bases and 4 bases, with 15 bases remaining between them. The germline V gene encodes CDR1 MDHEN and CDR2 SYDVKM. The CDR3 loop spans 14 amino acids. CDR3 sequence: CASSQGQSVYGYTF. The CDR3 region has the DNA TGTGCCAGCAGCCAAGGACAGTCAGTCTATGGCTACACCTTC.

The chain joins TRBV6-6 to TRBJ1-5; D not resolved. CDR3 length: 15 amino acids. Trimming took 6 bases from V and 0 from J, leaving 12 bases between them. Germline loops: CDR1 MNHNY, CDR2 SVGAGI (reference sequence). CDR3 DNA: TGTGCCAGCAGGTCCGGGTCGGATAGCAATCAGCCCCAGCATTTT. It is translated as CASRSGSDSNQPQHF.

The chain employs TRBV11-3 and TRBJ2-2; 7 bases align to TRBD2. Germline loops: CDR1 SGHNT, CDR2 YENEEA. The CDR3 totals 14 residues. V was clipped by 5 bases and J by 5 bases; unmatched bases: 5. CDR3 DNA sequence: TGTGCCAGCAGCGTGGGAGGGAGGACCGGGGAGCTGTTTTTT. Encoded protein: CASSVGGRTGELFF. The complete variable domain, with remaining parts taken from reference TRBV11-3 and TRBJ2-2, reads EAGVVQSPRYKIIEKKQPVAFWCNPISGHNTLYWYLQNLGQGPELLIRYENEEAVDDSQLPKDRFSAERLKGVDSTLKIQPAELGDSAVYLCASSVGGRTGELFFGEGSRLTVL.

A single count supports this clone. The chain uses TRBV7-2 and TRBJ2-1; 7 bases are a match to TRBD2. The CDR3 consists of 15 residues. The germline gives CDR1 SGHTA, CDR2 FQGNSA. V lost 4 bases, J lost 4 bases, and 7 bases stayed unmatched. CDR3 sequence (DNA): TGTGCCAGCAGCTATAGCGGGTCTGAATACAATGAGCAGTTCTTC. Its translation: CASSYSGSEYNEQFF.